The 30 T cell receptor beta chains reported below all come from one sample, sequenced in a study of T cells in Graves' hyperthyroidism and ophthalmopathy. Amplification of TCR beta CDR3 regions used RNA as the template. The TCR CDR3 first-round RT-PCR relied on the HTBI primer set. TCRdb recomputed calls from the multiplex PCR reads with MiXCR, one row per CDR3 protein. The sample carries approximately 490,000 distinct CDR3 sequences, under 25% recorded once. The sequencing input was blood. The receptors come from an older woman with Graves' ophthalmopathy.

This clonotype has a handful of counts. The chain joins TRBV12-3 or TRBV12-4 to TRBJ2-1, with D unclear. The germline V and J ends were trimmed by 6 bases and 5 bases, with 14 bases remaining between them. CDR3 length: 14 residues. The CDR3 coding sequence is TGTGCCAGCAGGAACGACGGCCTTCACAATGAGCAGTTCTTC. This translates into CASRNDGLHNEQFF.

The CDR3 region has the DNA TGCAGCGGACGGAGTCCACAAGAGACCCAGTACTTC. This codes for CSGRSPQETQYF. This chain joins TRBV29-1 and TRBJ2-5; D call uncertain. In germline, CDR1 is SQVTM, CDR2 ANQGSEA. With 7 bases removed from V and 2 bases from J, the gap between germline ends came to 11 bases. CDR3 length: 12 amino acids.

This clonotype was seen more than once but under ten times. The V and J genes are TRBV7-9 and TRBJ2-1; 8 positions agree with TRBD1. This CDR3 contains 15 residues. Losses at the gene ends were 5 bases for V and 8 bases for J; bases not matched to a gene: 11. Germline V lookup: CDR1 SEHNR, CDR2 FQNEAQ (reference sequence). The CDR3 nucleotides are TGTGCCAGCAGCCAAACGGGACAGGTAAACGATGAGCAGTTCTTC. Translating it yields CASSQTGQVNDEQFF.

This clonotype was observed a handful of times. The chain couples TRBV7-9 to TRBJ2-7; possibly TRBD1 for D (7 bases). Germline assignment: CDR1 SEHNR and CDR2 FQNEAQ (reference sequence). The V gene lost 8 bases and the J gene lost 2 bases, with 16 bases spanning the gap. This CDR3 has 14 residues. CDR3 protein: CASAGRQGPYEQYF. CDR3 sequence (DNA): TGTGCCAGCGCGGGAAGACAGGGCCCCTACGAGCAGTACTTC.

The chain uses TRBV28 and TRBJ1-1, with TRBD1 as a possible D gene (6 bases). Looked up from germline, CDR1 is MDHEN and CDR2 is SYDVKM. CDR3 size: 14 residues. With 3 bases removed from V and 5 bases from J, the gap between germline ends came to 13 bases. The CDR3 coding sequence is TGTGCCAGCAGTTTGGCCAACAGGGTTACTGAAGCTTTCTTT. This sequence encodes CASSLANRVTEAFF.

This clonotype showed up just a few times. The chain carries TRBV6-1 and TRBJ2-7; D uncertain. Trimming stripped 7 bases from V and 2 bases from J, with 15 bases between. The CDR3 loop spans 14 amino acids. Germline V CDR1 and CDR2: MNHNS, SASEGT. CDR3 sequence: CASTHNRATYEQYF. Written as DNA, the CDR3 is TGTGCCAGCACCCACAATCGGGCAACCTACGAGCAGTACTTC.

Only a few counts were recorded for this clonotype. The chain has TRBV15 and TRBJ1-5; D is undetermined. The germline gives CDR1 LNHNV, CDR2 YYDKDF (reference sequence). The CDR3 covers 15 residues. V gave up 4 bases and J gave up 3 bases, with 13 bases separating them. CDR3 region: CATSTRTGFNQPQHF. Written as DNA, the CDR3 is TGTGCCACCAGCACCCGGACGGGATTCAATCAGCCCCAGCATTTT.

The chain recombines TRBV29-1 with TRBJ2-6; D call uncertain. This CDR3 contains 14 residues. Germline V CDR1 and CDR2: SQVTM, ANQGSEA. Trimming left V 6 bases short and J 2 bases short, with 11 bases between. CDR3 sequence: CSVGPGPGANVLTF. In DNA form, the CDR3 reads TGCAGCGTCGGGCCCGGTCCTGGGGCCAACGTCCTGACTTTC.

The chain couples TRBV14 to TRBJ2-1; 9 bases align to TRBD2. Germline V gene sequence: CDR1 SGHDN, CDR2 FVKESK. With 4 bases clipped from V and 9 bases from J, the junction kept 10 bases outside the gene matches. CDR3 size: 15 residues. CDR3: CASSPTGLAIREQFF. CDR3 nucleotide sequence: TGTGCCAGCAGCCCGACGGGACTAGCAATTCGTGAGCAGTTCTTC.

The chain is built from TRBV6-1 and TRBJ2-3, with D maybe TRBD1 (6 bases). Trimming shortened V by 1 base and J by 0 bases, and 17 bases separated the two germline ends. The V gene's germline CDR1 is MNHNS and CDR2 SASEGT. CDR3 length: 18 residues. Written as DNA, the CDR3 is TGTGCCAGCAGTGAAGGGGGAGTCGGCAGGGGAAGCACAGATACGCAGTATTTT. It encodes CASSEGGVGRGSTDTQYF.

The sample holds a few counts of this clonotype. V and J are TRBV10-1 and TRBJ2-1; TRBD2 aligns across 13 bases. The CDR3 length is 16 residues. Unmatched junction bases numbered 8, after V lost 6 bases and J lost 6 bases. The germline CDR1 and CDR2 sequences are WNHNN and SYGVQD (reference sequence). Here the CDR3 reads CASSPPGLAGSNEQFF. In nucleotides, the CDR3 is TGCGCCAGCAGCCCTCCGGGACTAGCGGGATCCAATGAGCAGTTCTTC.

V usage is TRBV7-3 and J usage is TRBJ1-6; weak D call: TRBD1 (6 bases). The CDR3 contains 14 residues. The germline V gene encodes CDR1 SGHTA and CDR2 FQGTGA. V dropped 4 bases and J dropped 6 bases, with 10 bases sitting between them. The CDR3, as DNA: TGTGCCAGCAGCTCCGGGACACCTAATTCACCCCTCCACTTT. It specifies CASSSGTPNSPLHF.

This clonotype has more than one count but fewer than ten. This chain links TRBV5-1 with TRBJ1-1; D is uncertain. The CDR3 sequence is 16 residues long. V was shortened by 0 bases and J by 4 bases, with 16 bases between the two germline ends. Germline V gene sequence: CDR1 SGHRS, CDR2 YFSETQ. The CDR3, as DNA: TGCGCCAGCAGCTTGGAGGGATCTGGGAGGGCCACTGAAGCTTTCTTT. Protein product: CASSLEGSGRATEAFF.

This clonotype was counted ten times or more. This rearrangement joins TRBV12-3 or TRBV12-4 to TRBJ1-2; the D gene is possibly TRBD1 (5 bases). CDR3 length: 14 amino acids. V dropped 6 bases and J dropped 5 bases, with 16 bases sitting between them. CDR3 sequence: CASSGTMGLYGYTF. The CDR3 nucleotides are TGTGCCAGCAGCGGCACCATGGGACTTTATGGCTACACCTTC.

This clonotype was found many times. The CDR3 is CSARGSSYEQYF. The CDR3 DNA is TGCAGTGCGCGGGGGTCCTCCTACGAGCAGTACTTC. The chain links TRBV20-1 to TRBJ2-7; 7 bases are a match to TRBD2. The CDR3 sequence is 12 residues long. J gave up 0 bases and V 6 bases, and 2 bases lay outside the gene matches. The germline gives CDR1 DFQATT, CDR2 SNEGSKA (reference sequence).

This clonotype appeared a few times. V gene TRBV29-1 combines with J gene TRBJ2-2; D ambiguous. The CDR3 loop spans 12 amino acids. V was clipped by 4 bases and J by 6 bases, with 9 bases between them. Germline lookup yields CDR1 SQVTM and CDR2 ANQGSEA. The CDR3 bases are TGCAGCGTTGGGAAGGGATCCGGGGAGCTGTTTTTT. This gives the protein CSVGKGSGELFF.

On this clonotype: A read error may produce the germline difference seen at one junction end. The chain recombines TRBV7-3 with TRBJ1-2; possibly TRBD1 for D (5 bases). CDR1 is SGHTA, CDR2 FQGTGA, per germline. The CDR3 loop spans 15 amino acids. The CDR3 region has the DNA TGTGCCAGCAGCCCTACGGGGGGAACGATCTATGGCTGCACCTTC. Protein: CASSPTGGTIYGCTF.

This clonotype has a handful of counts. The rearrangement joins TRBV9 to TRBJ1-2; TRBD1 matches 7 bases. The V gene's germline CDR1 is SGDLS and CDR2 YYNGEE. The CDR3 is 11 residues long. V lost 6 bases, J lost 7 bases, and 3 bases stayed unmatched. CDR3 bases: TGTGCCAGCAAACGGGACAGTGGCTACACCTTC. It codes for CASKRDSGYTF. Supplemented by reference TRBV9 and TRBJ1-2, the full variable domain reads DSGVTQTPKHLITATGQRVTLRCSPRSGDLSVYWYQQSLDQGLQFLIQYYNGEERAKGNILERFSAQQFPDLHSELNLSSLELGDSALYFCASKRDSGYTFGSGTRLTVV.

The chain combines TRBV20-1 with TRBJ1-1; TRBD1 is a possible D gene (5 bases). The CDR3 is made up of 15 amino acids. The V end was cut by 6 bases, the J end by 3 bases, with 20 bases between. CDR1 DFQATT and CDR2 SNEGSKA come from the germline V gene (reference sequence). The CDR3, as DNA: TGCAGTGCGTCGCAGCGCGGGGGGTATGACACTGAAGCTTTCTTT. Its protein is CSASQRGGYDTEAFF.

This clonotype was detected many times. The chain combines TRBV20-1 with TRBJ2-1, with 7 positions matching TRBD2. Germline CDR1 is DFQATT and CDR2 is SNEGSKA (reference sequence). This CDR3 comprises 15 residues. Losses at the gene ends were 3 bases for V and 8 bases for J; bases not matched to a gene: 13. CDR3 in amino acids: CSASARAGPNDEQFF. The CDR3 DNA sequence: TGCAGTGCTAGCGCGAGAGCGGGGCCTAATGATGAGCAGTTCTTC.

Of note for this clonotype: This clone may be a read error of a much larger clone one base away. The V and J genes are TRBV12-3 or TRBV12-4 and TRBJ2-7; 7 positions agree with TRBD2. The CDR3 extends over 15 amino acids. CDR3 nucleotide sequence: TGTGCCAGCAGCCCGTTGGGAGGGAAGACTTACGGGCAGTACTTC. Translating gives CASSPLGGKTYGQYF.

This clonotype was seen many times. The CDR3 nucleotides read TGTGCCAGCGGACAGGAAAATAGCAATCAGCCCCAGCATTTT. Its translation is CASGQENSNQPQHF. This sequence joins TRBV2 and TRBJ1-5; TRBD1 matches 7 bases. V lost 8 bases and J lost 0; bases outside the gene matches: 4. The CDR3 has 14 amino acids. Germline values: CDR1 SNHLY, CDR2 FYNNEI.

This clonotype was seen a handful of times. The rearrangement links TRBV12-5 to TRBJ2-1; tentatively, D is TRBD2 (5 bases). Germline V gene data show CDR1 as LGHNT and CDR2 as FRNRAP. The CDR3 loop spans 13 amino acids. With 2 bases removed from V and 7 bases from J, the gap between germline ends came to 9 bases. The CDR3 DNA follows: TGTGCTAGTGGTTTGTCCCAGCGGAATGAGCAGTTCTTC. This encodes CASGLSQRNEQFF.

The rearrangement uses TRBV19 and TRBJ1-2; possible D gene TRBD1, 6 bases. Trimming left V 4 bases short and J 2 bases short, with 11 bases between. Germline V CDR1 and CDR2: LNHDA, SQIVND (reference sequence). The CDR3 has 14 residues. The CDR3 sequence is CASSTLTGNYGYTF. DNA for the CDR3: TGTGCCAGTAGTACGTTGACAGGAAACTATGGCTACACCTTC.

This clonotype appeared a few times. V gene TRBV11-2 combines with J gene TRBJ2-7, with TRBD2 identical over 12 bases. From germline, CDR1 is SGHAT and CDR2 FQNNGV. The CDR3 contains 14 residues. Unmatched junction bases numbered 4, after V lost 5 bases and J lost 5 bases. The CDR3 DNA is TGTGCCAGCAGCCTGACTAGCGGGAGACACGAGCAGTACTTC. Its translation: CASSLTSGRHEQYF.

This chain connects TRBV7-8 to TRBJ1-2; no firm D call. The ends were cut back, 1 base at V and 1 base at J, with 13 bases in the middle. This CDR3 is built from 16 residues. The germline CDR1 and CDR2 sequences are SGHVS and FQNEAQ. The CDR3 loop is CASSLGLGKFNYGYTF. In DNA form, the CDR3 reads TGTGCCAGCAGCTTAGGGTTGGGGAAGTTTAACTATGGCTACACCTTC.

This clonotype was picked up many times. V is TRBV12-3 or TRBV12-4 and J is TRBJ2-1, with TRBD2 matching 11 bases. The CDR3 runs to 14 residues. V gave up 8 bases and J gave up 8 bases; unmatched junction bases: 8. CDR3 in amino acids: CASGGLAGADEQFF. The CDR3 DNA sequence: TGTGCCAGCGGCGGACTAGCGGGTGCTGATGAGCAGTTCTTC.

This chain connects TRBV10-1 to TRBJ2-7; TRBD1 agrees at 9 bases. The V gene end was trimmed by 5 bases and the J gene end by 2 bases; junction bases not matched to a gene: 13. The germline CDR1 and CDR2 sequences are WNHNN and SYGVQD (reference sequence). The CDR3 length is 17 residues. The CDR3 spells CASSPRGQGIGTYEQYF. CDR3 nucleotide sequence: TGCGCCAGCAGTCCCCGTGGACAGGGGATTGGAACCTACGAGCAGTACTTC.

This clonotype was observed many times. This sequence joins TRBV7-3 and TRBJ2-1, with 7 bases matching TRBD2. J lost 2 bases, V lost 4 bases, and 2 bases had no gene match. CDR1 SGHTA and CDR2 FQGTGA come from the germline V gene. The CDR3 covers 14 residues. CDR3 coding DNA: TGTGCCAGCAGCTCGCTAGCGGCCTACAATGAGCAGTTCTTC. Its protein product is CASSSLAAYNEQFF.

The chain recombines TRBV28 with TRBJ2-4; a weak D match, TRBD2 (7 bases). This CDR3 region has 14 residues. Trimming left V 3 bases short and J 5 bases short, with 11 bases between. Germline V gene data show CDR1 as MDHEN and CDR2 as SYDVKM. This chain's CDR3 is CASSFGGLQNIQYF. CDR3 nucleotide sequence: TGTGCCAGCAGTTTCGGGGGGCTCCAAAACATTCAGTACTTC.